The sequence of this TCR beta chain was determined in a study of post-analysis software for immune sequencing data. Study results and caveats: Included in a set of 5 or 6 TRBV segments more frequent in patients than controls were TRBV5-6, TRBV5-1 and TRBV20-1.

Libraries were made from TCR beta cDNA, and they carried unique molecular identifiers. One entry per CDR3 protein, called by TCRdb with MiXCR from the PCR reads. The repertoire consists of approximately 630,000 distinct CDR3 sequences, with 55% to 60% occurring once and the leading ten covering roughly 10%. CDR3 length: 16 residues. Germline V gene sequence: CDR1 DFQATT, CDR2 SNEGSKA (reference sequence). As for this clonotype: Its target is not known. An end of the junction does not agree with germline; a read error may underlie this.

The chain uses TRBV20-1 and TRBJ2-1, with 7 positions matching TRBD2. Sequencing was done on a sample of blood. This sequence was found in a girl aged 2-10 years with multiple sclerosis. The CDR3 region is CSARDRAGVVYNEQFF. CDR3 nucleotides: TGCAGTGCTAGAGATAGGGCGGGGGTTGTCTACAATGAACAGTTCTTC.